A selection of T cell receptor beta chains follows, all from one sample in a study of T cell changes during pregnancy in multiple sclerosis. Some clones are missing from TCRdb's copy, which holds only in-frame ones; the method was immunoSEQ multiplex PCR. The table has roughly 80,000 clones, around 92% seen once. The starting material was peripheral blood, obtained before pregnancy. The receptors were sampled from a female donor with multiple sclerosis, enrolled in a pregnancy study. Both conserved end residues are trimmed from each CDR3. The D gene is left open where the match is weak.

j_call | v_call | d_call | cdr3_aa
TRBJ2-7 | TRBV28 | TRBD2 | ASSQSTSGGYEQY
TRBJ2-7 | TRBV25-1 | - | ASSEYGFSGEQY
TRBJ1-5 | TRBV6-1 | TRBD1 | ASSEVIGQGIRPQH
TRBJ2-1 | TRBV11-3 | TRBD2 | ASSPGRGLDLSEQF
TRBJ2-1 | TRBV7-9 | TRBD1 | ASSLATGLNEQF
TRBJ2-7 | TRBV27 | - | ASSLGTRGYEQY
TRBJ2-3 | TRBV7-8 | - | ASSRRTTTSTDTQY
TRBJ2-2 | TRBV25-1 | - | ASSESLGNTGELF
TRBJ2-7 | TRBV29-1 | - | SVGQPSYEQY
TRBJ2-2 | TRBV19 | - | ASSSLGAGELF
TRBJ1-3 | TRBV7-8 | - | ASSLLGSGNTIY
TRBJ1-4 | TRBV5-8 | TRBD1 | ASSLGQGLLTNEKLF
TRBJ2-1 | TRBV5-1 | TRBD2 | ASSLELAGYNEQF
TRBJ2-1 | TRBV9 | TRBD2 | ASSVELAGGRNEQF
TRBJ2-3 | TRBV13 | TRBD2 | ASSLGSGIQTDTQY
TRBJ2-5 | TRBV27 | - | ATGWPGEKTQY
TRBJ2-7 | TRBV13 | TRBD1 | ASSLRSQGAHYEQY
TRBJ2-1 | TRBV18 | - | ASSLRGGNEQF
TRBJ2-1 | TRBV29-1 | TRBD2 | SSTAGLATEGEQF
TRBJ1-1 | TRBV7-2 | TRBD1 | ASSPLTGGNTEAF
TRBJ2-7 | TRBV6-6 | TRBD2 | ASSYTSGRHEQY
TRBJ2-7 | TRBV6-5 | - | ASSYRERGEQY
TRBJ1-4 | TRBV11-3 | TRBD1 | ASSPGQGRAEKLF
TRBJ2-1 | TRBV19 | TRBD2 | ASSIDAAGVGNEQF
TRBJ1-1 | TRBV7-2 | - | ASSYLGAGAF
TRBJ2-6 | TRBV9 | - | ASSVDRFAGANVLT
TRBJ1-1 | TRBV6-1 | TRBD1 | ATQGQGARTEAF
TRBJ1-4 | TRBV5-1 | TRBD1 | ASSFQGAGEKLF
TRBJ2-5 | TRBV15 | TRBD2 | ATSRDLAGPRQETQY
TRBJ2-3 | TRBV10-3 | - | AIRNTGSGGTDTQY
TRBJ1-5 | TRBV30 | TRBD1 | AWSRPQGANQPQH
TRBJ1-3 | TRBV4-1 | - | ASSQGPLEGNTIY
TRBJ2-3 | TRBV28 | TRBD1 | ASSLSGQGNPFSTDTQY
TRBJ2-7 | TRBV11-2 | - | ASSQGTSYEQY
TRBJ2-7 | TRBV19 | TRBD1 | ASRPRGGQGAYEQY
TRBJ2-7 | TRBV7-9 | - | ASSAYYEQY
TRBJ2-7 | TRBV28 | - | ASTVTTGIPYEQY
TRBJ1-4 | TRBV7-6 | TRBD1 | ASSGRGQGFEKLF
TRBJ2-3 | TRBV5-1 | - | ASRLPTRTDTQY
TRBJ2-3 | TRBV7-2 | TRBD2 | ASSLGAGGADTQY
TRBJ1-2 | TRBV28 | TRBD1 | ASSLSRAARGQGT
TRBJ1-2 | TRBV5-1 | - | ASSGRGSLGYT
TRBJ1-5 | TRBV18 | - | ASSPQRNQPQH
TRBJ1-4 | TRBV28 | TRBD1 | ASRPSGTGRTLF
TRBJ2-1 | TRBV4-2 | TRBD2 | ASSQDHPPGLAANYNEQF
TRBJ2-4 | TRBV5-6 | TRBD1 | ASSPGQKNIQY
TRBJ2-7 | TRBV6-1 | TRBD2 | ASRRGAGGRYEQY
TRBJ2-4 | TRBV15 | TRBD1 | ATSRGPDRGLEDIQY
TRBJ2-7 | TRBV11-2 | - | ASSLRGFTRGEQY
TRBJ2-3 | TRBV11-3 | - | ASSFDRNTDTQY
TRBJ2-1 | TRBV2 | - | ASSAVEGNEQF
TRBJ2-7 | TRBV30 | TRBD2 | ACHGASGRKSYEQY
TRBJ2-7 | TRBV6-5 | - | ASSYSPVSYEQY
TRBJ1-3 | TRBV18 | - | ASSSKTGPGNTIY
TRBJ2-3 | TRBV27 | - | ASRPREIGTDTQY